These 7 T cell receptor beta chains came from one sample sequenced in a study of T-cell memory formation after mild COVID-19. TCRdb itself ran the 5' RACE reads through MiXCR, one entry per CDR3 protein. There are about 360,000 distinct CDR3 sequences in the sample; around an eighth occur only once, and around 22% lies in the top ten. The sequencing sample was made of PBMCs or a T cell subset sorted from them (not recorded which). Receptors were obtained from a man aged 18 to 30 who had mild COVID-19 (a few samples of this study predate the infection). Cell type and time point are not known.

This clonotype was observed at least ten times. The chain couples TRBV4-1 to TRBJ2-1; no firm D call. The germline V and J ends were trimmed by 3 bases and 0 bases, with 6 bases remaining between them. CDR1 is MGHRA, CDR2 YSYEKL, per germline. This CDR3 has 14 residues. The CDR3 sequence: CASSQSSSYNEQFF. The CDR3 DNA sequence: TGCGCCAGCAGCCAGTCTAGCTCCTACAATGAGCAGTTCTTC.

V and J are TRBV20-1 and TRBJ2-1; either TRBD1 or TRBD2 may fit D (5 bases each). Trimming removed 1 base at V and 9 bases at J, with 16 bases between. This CDR3 is built from 14 residues. In germline, CDR1 is DFQATT, CDR2 SNEGSKA (reference sequence). CDR3 region: CSARVTGGVGEQFF. CDR3 in DNA: TGCAGTGCTAGAGTAACAGGAGGTGTGGGTGAGCAGTTCTTC.

This clonotype came up a few times. The CDR3 DNA reads TGTGCCAGCAGTTTACTGGGGAGGTATAGCAATCAGCCCCAGCATTTT. Translation: CASSLLGRYSNQPQHF. The chain couples TRBV28 to TRBJ1-5; D call uncertain. CDR3 size: 16 residues. CDR1 is MDHEN, CDR2 SYDVKM, per germline. V was pared by 2 bases and J by 0 bases, with 11 bases between.

This chain links TRBV29-1 with TRBJ1-2; D is uncertain. The germline gives CDR1 SQVTM, CDR2 ANQGSEA. The CDR3 length is 11 residues. Trimming took off 5 bases at V and 8 bases at J, with 12 bases between the two ends. The CDR3 DNA is TGCAGCGTTACCCTCAGCGTGGGCTACACCTTC. This sequence encodes CSVTLSVGYTF.

This clonotype was seen a handful of times. The chain couples TRBV7-3 to TRBJ2-2; perhaps TRBD2 as D (5 bases). Germline V gene lookup returns CDR1 SGHTA and CDR2 FQGTGA. V was trimmed by 5 bases and J by 0 bases, leaving 16 bases between them. The length of the CDR3 is 17 residues. As DNA, the CDR3 is TGTGCCAGCAGCCCGAAGGGTGGGAGCGCGAACACCGGGGAGCTGTTTTTT. It encodes CASSPKGGSANTGELFF.

J is TRBJ1-1 and V is TRBV7-9, with D perhaps TRBD1 (6 bases). This CDR3 is built from 15 residues. The germline V and J ends were trimmed by 1 base and 6 bases, with 15 bases remaining between them. Germline V gene data show CDR1 as SEHNR and CDR2 as FQNEAQ (reference sequence). The CDR3 DNA reads as TGTGCCAGCAGCTTAGTCTTCCAGGGGAGAGCTGAAGCTTTCTTT. It is translated as CASSLVFQGRAEAFF.

There are a few counts of this clonotype. This rearrangement joins TRBV6-2 or TRBV6-3 to TRBJ1-5; D is unclear. CDR3 length: 16 amino acids. V lost 4 bases to trimming and J lost 3 bases, with 16 bases between them. The germline CDR1 and CDR2 sequences are MNHEY and SVGEGT. Here the CDR3 reads CASSLGFTDANQPQHF. The CDR3 coding sequence is TGTGCCAGCAGTTTGGGTTTTACGGACGCCAATCAGCCCCAGCATTTT.